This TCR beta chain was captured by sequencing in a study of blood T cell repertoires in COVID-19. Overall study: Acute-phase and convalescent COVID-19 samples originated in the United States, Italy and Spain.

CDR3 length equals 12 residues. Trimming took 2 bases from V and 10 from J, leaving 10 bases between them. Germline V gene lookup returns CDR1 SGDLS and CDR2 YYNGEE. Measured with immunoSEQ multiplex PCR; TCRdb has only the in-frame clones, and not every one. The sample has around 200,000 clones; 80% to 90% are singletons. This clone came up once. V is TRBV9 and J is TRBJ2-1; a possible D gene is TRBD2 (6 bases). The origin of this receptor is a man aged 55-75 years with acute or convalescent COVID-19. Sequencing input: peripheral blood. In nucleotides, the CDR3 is TGTGCCAGCAGCGTGACCCGGGGGGAGCAGTTCTTC. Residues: CASSVTRGEQFF. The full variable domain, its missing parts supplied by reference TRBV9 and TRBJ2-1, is DSGVTQTPKHLITATGQRVTLRCSPRSGDLSVYWYQQSLDQGLQFLIQYYNGEERAKGNILERFSAQQFPDLHSELNLSSLELGDSALYFCASSVTRGEQFFGPGTRLTVL.